The clone carrying this TCR beta chain has more than one count but fewer than ten. Antigen specificity is unknown. This sample stems from a study of blood T cells in healthy people across ages. Between the trimmed V and J ends, which lost 4 bases and 3 bases, there was a span of 12 bases. CDR1 and CDR2 (germline): KGHDR, SFDVKD. The CDR3 has 14 amino acids. Study findings and constraints: Not knowing donor CMV status may have confounded expanded clonotype changes.

Primers used in a second PCR of roughly 6 to 11 cycles were a sample-barcoded 5' primer and a J-beta primer mix. The study obtained at least 2.5 million CDR3-containing paired-end reads from every sample. TCRdb analysed the 5' RACE reads with MiXCR anew, one entry per CDR3 protein. The sample contains about 1.5 million distinct CDR3 sequences, 42% of which appear only once. This clonotype was sampled from a woman between 18 and 30 years old in good health. V usage is TRBV24-1 and J usage is TRBJ2-7; D remains ambiguous. Sample: blood. CDR3 nucleotide sequence: TGTGCCACCAGTGACTCCGGAGAGTACTACGAGCAGTACTTC. Translation: CATSDSGEYYEQYF.